This T cell receptor beta chain was sequenced in a study of blood T cell repertoires in COVID-19. Looking at the study overall: Italy, Spain and the United States were the sources of the convalescent and acute COVID-19 samples. PBMCs, B-cell-depleted T cells, or T cells were the source of the cDNA or gDNA that made up the material.

In germline, CDR1 is PRHDT, CDR2 FYEKMQ (reference sequence). Trimming shortened V by 5 bases and J by 0 bases, and 20 bases separated the two germline ends. The CDR3 has 17 amino acids. Libraries were prepared by immunoSEQ multiplex PCR; TCRdb keeps only in-frame clonotypes and omits some of them. The table has some 28,000 clones, roughly nine tenths seen once. The TCR was taken from a human donor in a cohort sampled during active COVID-19. Material: peripheral blood. This sequence joins TRBV13 and TRBJ2-7, with a possible D match to TRBD1 (6 bases). CDR3 nucleotide sequence: TGTGCCAGCAGCGCGCTTTATGCACAGGGCAGCTCCTACGAGCAGTACTTC. It yields the protein CASSALYAQGSSYEQYF.